This TCR beta chain was sequenced in a study of cytomegalovirus exposure and HLA in healthy donors. Study-level information: The 120 or so validation repertoires matched the approximately 700 first-cohort repertoires in platform, a later analysis reported.

Libraries were prepared by immunoSEQ multiplex PCR; TCRdb keeps only in-frame clonotypes and omits some of them. The sample shows 250,000 to 350,000 clones, just over 85% of them seen only once. This clone was detected once. The antigen is not known. Germline-derived CDR1 and CDR2 are KGHSH and LQKENI. This CDR3 is built from 19 residues. Trimming removed 4 bases from V and 2 bases from J; junction bases left unmatched: 17. General study findings and limits: Investigators reported about 160 TCR beta chains as tied to cytomegalovirus. The classifier reportedly diagnosed cytomegalovirus status with high specificity and sensitivity. Most TCR sequences were rare, but some public TCRs occurred in many donors.

The chain employs TRBV18 and TRBJ2-5; 9 bases map to TRBD1. The TCR sequence derives from a woman aged 18-30 years in good health and CMV-seronegative. The sequenced sample was PBMCs. The CDR3 spells CASSLRDRAAGQLQETQYF. DNA for the CDR3: TGTGCCAGCTCACTGAGGGACAGGGCCGCCGGGCAGCTACAAGAGACCCAGTACTTC.